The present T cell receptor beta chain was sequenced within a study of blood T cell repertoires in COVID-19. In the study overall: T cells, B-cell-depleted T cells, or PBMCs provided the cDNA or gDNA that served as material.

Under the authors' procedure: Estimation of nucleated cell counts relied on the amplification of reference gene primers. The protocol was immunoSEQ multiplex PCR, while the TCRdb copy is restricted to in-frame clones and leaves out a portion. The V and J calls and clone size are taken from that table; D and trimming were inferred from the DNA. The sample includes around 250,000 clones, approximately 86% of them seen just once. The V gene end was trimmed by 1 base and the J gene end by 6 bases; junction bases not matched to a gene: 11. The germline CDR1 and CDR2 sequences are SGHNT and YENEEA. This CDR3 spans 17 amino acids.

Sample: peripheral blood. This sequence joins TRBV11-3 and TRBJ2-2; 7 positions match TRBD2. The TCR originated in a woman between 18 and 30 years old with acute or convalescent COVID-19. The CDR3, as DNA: TGTGCCAGCAGCTTAGGGGTGACGGGAGGTTGGTCCGGGGAGCTGTTTTTT. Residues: CASSLGVTGGWSGELFF.